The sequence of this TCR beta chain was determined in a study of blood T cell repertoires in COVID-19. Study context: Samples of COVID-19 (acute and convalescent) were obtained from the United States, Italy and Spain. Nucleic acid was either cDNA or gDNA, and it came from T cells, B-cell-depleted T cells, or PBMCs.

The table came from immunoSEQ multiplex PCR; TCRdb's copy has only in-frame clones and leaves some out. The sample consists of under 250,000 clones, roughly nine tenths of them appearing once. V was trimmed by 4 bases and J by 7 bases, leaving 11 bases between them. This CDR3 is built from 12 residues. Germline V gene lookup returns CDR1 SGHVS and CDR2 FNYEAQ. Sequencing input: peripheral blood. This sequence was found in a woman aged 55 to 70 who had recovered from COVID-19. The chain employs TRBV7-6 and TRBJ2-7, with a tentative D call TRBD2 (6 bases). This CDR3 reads CASSSTGREQYF. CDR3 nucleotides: TGTGCCAGCAGCTCCACTGGGAGGGAGCAGTACTTC.